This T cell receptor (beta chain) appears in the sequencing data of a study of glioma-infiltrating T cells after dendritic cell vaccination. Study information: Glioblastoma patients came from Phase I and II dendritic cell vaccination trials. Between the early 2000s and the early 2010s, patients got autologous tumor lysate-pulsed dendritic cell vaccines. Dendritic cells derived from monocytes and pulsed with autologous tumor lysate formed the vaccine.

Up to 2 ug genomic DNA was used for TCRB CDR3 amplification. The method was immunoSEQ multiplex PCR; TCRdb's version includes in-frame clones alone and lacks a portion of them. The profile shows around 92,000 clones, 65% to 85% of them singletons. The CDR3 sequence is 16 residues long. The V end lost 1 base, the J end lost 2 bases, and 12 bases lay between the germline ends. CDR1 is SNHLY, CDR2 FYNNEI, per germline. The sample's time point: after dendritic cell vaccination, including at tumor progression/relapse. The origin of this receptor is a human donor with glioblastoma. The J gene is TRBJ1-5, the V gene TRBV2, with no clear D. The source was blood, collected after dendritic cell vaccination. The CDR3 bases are TGTGCCAGCAGTGAAGTAAGTTCGGGAGGCAATCAGCCCCAGCATTTT. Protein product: CASSEVSSGGNQPQHF. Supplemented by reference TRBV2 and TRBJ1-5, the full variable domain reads EPEVTQTPSHQVTQMGQEVILRCVPISNHLYFYWYRQILGQKVEFLVSFYNNEISEKSEIFDDQFSVERPDGSNFTLKIRSTKLEDSAMYFCASSEVSSGGNQPQHFGDGTRLSIL.